This entry features one T cell receptor (beta chain) sequence. The source of the sample is a study of shared clonotypes between healthy human individuals. V trimming: 0 bases; J trimming: 4 bases; junction bases outside the gene matches: 11. CDR1 and CDR2 (germline): LGHNA, YNFKEQ. The CDR3 extends over 20 amino acids. Each PCR replicate run on unsorted PBMC took in about 0.3 ug DNA, tens of thousands of T cell genomes. Ten immunoSEQ deep assay plates were used to sequence the DNA of unsorted PBMCs. The authors' processing: Because ImmunoSEQ provided only junction sequences with no quality scores, the filtering differed. Assay used: immunoSEQ multiplex PCR; TCRdb lists only in-frame clones, some missing. V, J and clone size were drawn from that table, and D and trimming were deduced from the DNA. The data hold around 500,000 clones, with around 75% observed a single time.

The rearrangement uses TRBV4-2 and TRBJ2-1; 14 positions match TRBD2. The source of this sequence is a woman aged 35 to 49 in good health. Some clones in this sample may be carry-over from other donors' samples. The sequenced sample was PBMCs. The CDR3 DNA reads TGTGCCAGCAGCCAAGAGTTAGGACTAGCGGGAGGTTGGTCGTACAATGAGCAGTTCTTC. This encodes CASSQELGLAGGWSYNEQFF.